This T cell receptor beta chain is from a study of post-analysis software for immune sequencing data. The wider study: There were relapsing-remitting, secondary progressive and progressive-relapsing multiple sclerosis among the disease courses included. Findings and limits, study-wide: Patients had higher frequencies than controls of about 5 TRBV segments, including TRBV5-6, TRBV5-1 and TRBV20-1. Controls showed significantly higher normalized Chao1 diversity than did multiple sclerosis patients.

TCR beta cDNA libraries included unique molecular identifiers. One entry per CDR3 protein, called by TCRdb with MiXCR from the PCR reads. The repertoire includes 150,000 to 200,000 distinct CDR3 sequences, under 40% of them detected once, and 28% sits in the top ten. Concerning this clonotype itself: What it recognizes is unknown.

V was pared by 3 bases and J by 6 bases, with 14 bases between. The CDR3 consists of 14 residues. Germline lookup yields CDR1 SGHNT and CDR2 YYREEE (reference sequence). This clonotype was obtained from a girl aged 5 to 17 with multiple sclerosis. This material consisted of blood, taken after autologous hematopoietic stem cell transplantation. V gene TRBV5-4 combines with J gene TRBJ2-3; D gene ambiguous. In DNA form, the CDR3 reads TGTGCCAGCAGCTACGATCCGGCCAGGGATACGCAGTATTTT. Encoded protein: CASSYDPARDTQYF.